What follows are 27 T cell receptor beta chains derived from one specimen sequenced in a study of shared clonotypes between healthy human individuals (dated by TCRdb to the early 2020s). CD8 naive samples were obtained by positive selection for CCR7 among CD45RO-negative cells, yielding a CD45RA+CCR7+ population from which TemRA cells were excluded. Receptors were amplified or captured by the immunoSEQ multiplex PCR assay. TCRdb mirrors the immuneACCESS table, restricted to in-frame sequences. Some clones are absent from its copies; in checked studies, under half trace to an unresolved V gene, and the reason for the others is unknown. Recorded for this sample are approximately 2,000,000 clones; approximately 92% of them occurred a single time. The ten top clones hold around 1.8% of the sample. The material sequenced was naive CD8+ T cells from PBMCs. The sample's cell subset or site, from its label and the paper: CD45RA+CCR7+. The receptor source for this set is a man younger than 35 in good health. Some clones in this sample may be carry-over from other donors' samples.

J is TRBJ2-3 and V is TRBV7-9, with D perhaps matching TRBD2 (6 bases). The germline V and J ends were trimmed by 0 bases and 5 bases, with 15 bases remaining between them. The CDR3 runs 16 residues. Germline CDR1 SEHNR, CDR2 FQNEAQ (reference sequence). The CDR3 region is CASSLAHREWGDTQYF. In DNA, the CDR3 is TGTGCCAGCAGCTTAGCGCATCGGGAGTGGGGAGATACGCAGTATTTT.

The sample holds a few counts of this clone. The chain links TRBV4-2 to TRBJ1-1; TRBD1 might be the D (6 bases). Germline CDR1 is LGHNA and CDR2 is YNFKEQ. This CDR3 contains 14 residues. Trimming cost V 0 bases and J 5 bases, with 10 bases left between them. CDR3 in amino acids: CASSQERGGTEAFF. CDR3 nucleotide sequence: TGTGCCAGCAGCCAAGAAAGGGGGGGGACTGAAGCTTTCTTT.

The chain carries TRBV6-5 and TRBJ1-1; D may be TRBD1 (5 bases). Germline V CDR1 and CDR2: MNHEY, SVGAGI. The CDR3 spans 15 residues. V lost 2 bases and J lost 0, with 10 bases in between. The CDR3 region has the DNA TGTGCCAGCAGTTACGGCGGACATATGAACACTGAAGCTTTCTTT. Translated: CASSYGGHMNTEAFF.

The rearrangement joins TRBV11-2 to TRBJ2-7; D is perhaps TRBD2 (6 bases). Germline-derived CDR1 and CDR2 are SGHAT and FQNNGV. Trimming removed 1 base at V and 5 bases at J, with 12 bases between. CDR3 length equals 14 residues. Here the CDR3 DNA reads TGTGCCAGCAGCTTAGGGAGGGCGGCAGACGAGCAGTACTTC. The encoded protein is CASSLGRAADEQYF.

The chain joins TRBV4-3 to TRBJ1-1, with D uncertain. The CDR3 totals 15 residues. Germline V gives CDR1 LGHNA, CDR2 YSLEER. Trimming removed 1 base at V and 0 bases at J, with 9 bases between. As DNA, the CDR3 is TGCGCCAGCAGCCAAGTCCTAATAATGAACACTGAAGCTTTCTTT. Its protein product is CASSQVLIMNTEAFF.

This clone was picked up one time. The V and J genes are TRBV7-6 and TRBJ2-5; 8 positions match TRBD2. Germline trimming cut 5 bases from V and 7 bases from J; bases unmatched to any gene: 12. There are 15 residues in the CDR3. Looked up from germline, CDR1 is SGHVS and CDR2 is FNYEAQ. The CDR3 here is CASSITTSGLGTQYF. The DNA for the CDR3 is TGTGCCAGCAGCATTACTACTAGCGGTTTGGGGACCCAGTACTTC. Filled out from reference TRBV7-6 and TRBJ2-5, the complete variable domain reads GAGVSQSPRYKVTKRGQDVALRCDPISGHVSLYWYRQALGQGPEFLTYFNYEAQQDKSGLPNDRFSAERPEGSISTLTIQRTEQRDSAMYRCASSITTSGLGTQYFGPGTRLLVL.

The chain employs TRBV10-3 and TRBJ1-3; D remains ambiguous. CDR1 and CDR2 from the germline V gene are ENHRY and SYGVKD. Trimming removed 7 bases at V and 2 bases at J, with 15 bases between. The length of the CDR3 is 15 residues. CDR3 in amino acids: CAITEGDNAGNTIYF. CDR3 coding DNA: TGTGCCATCACCGAGGGCGACAACGCTGGAAACACCATATATTTT.

The gene calls are TRBV28 and TRBJ1-3, with D possibly matching TRBD1 (5 bases). Trimming cost V 5 bases and J 5 bases, with 22 bases left between them. The CDR3 runs 17 residues. Germline V gene lookup returns CDR1 MDHEN and CDR2 SYDVKM. CDR3 sequence (DNA): TGTGCCAGCAGTCCGCCCTGGGGGGGGATCGAAAGAAACACCATATATTTT. Translation: CASSPPWGGIERNTIYF.

This rearrangement joins TRBV27 to TRBJ2-3, with D unresolved. CDR1 and CDR2 from the germline V gene are MNHEY and SMNVEV (reference sequence). This CDR3 region has 16 residues. Between the trimmed V and J ends, which lost 5 bases and 2 bases, there was a span of 17 bases. The CDR3 region is CASSAFGFPITDTQYF. In DNA form, the CDR3 reads TGTGCCAGCAGTGCATTCGGCTTCCCAATCACAGATACGCAGTATTTT.

The sample holds one count of this clone. One end of the junction does not line up with germline, which may come from a read error. V gene TRBV7-9 combines with J gene TRBJ2-7, with TRBD1 matching over 7 bases. CDR1 SEHNR and CDR2 FQNEAQ come from the germline V gene (reference sequence). The CDR3 extends over 12 amino acids. The CDR3 reads CASSFGETGTDF. CDR3 DNA: TGTGCCAGCAGCTTTGGGGAAACCGGGACAGACTTC.

The V gene is TRBV5-1, the J gene TRBJ1-2; D is perhaps TRBD1 (5 bases). The V gene's germline CDR1 is SGHRS and CDR2 YFSETQ. CDR3 length: 15 amino acids. V lost 4 bases and J 7 bases, leaving 20 bases between the germline ends. CDR3: CASSPGPGPGPGYTF. DNA for the CDR3: TGCGCCAGCAGCCCGGGGCCCGGACCTGGGCCTGGCTACACCTTC.

The chain joins TRBV28 to TRBJ1-2; D remains unclear. The ends were cut back, 9 bases at V and 0 bases at J, with 23 bases in the middle. CDR3 size: 17 residues. Germline-derived CDR1 and CDR2 are MDHEN and SYDVKM. The CDR3 bases are TGTGCCAGTTTCCCGATCCGTTACAGTGTGCCTAACTATGGCTACACCTTC. This gives the protein CASFPIRYSVPNYGYTF.

In this sample, this clone turned up once. V gene TRBV4-1 combines with J gene TRBJ1-4; D call uncertain. V was clipped by 4 bases and J by 0 bases, with 9 bases between them. CDR1 and CDR2 (germline): MGHRA, YSYEKL. This CDR3 has 15 residues. CDR3 region: CASSLLRATNEKLFF. CDR3 bases: TGCGCCAGCAGCCTTCTAAGGGCAACTAATGAAAAACTGTTTTTT.

This chain links TRBV7-2 with TRBJ2-1; the match to TRBD2 covers 9 bases. This CDR3 spans 16 amino acids. The V segment lost 5 bases and the J segment 8 bases; nucleotides outside the gene matches: 13. Germline CDR1 reads SGHTA; CDR2 reads FQGNSA. The CDR3, as DNA: TGTGCCAGCAGCCCTCAGGTTGCGGGAGGGCCCGATGAGCAGTTCTTC. It yields the protein CASSPQVAGGPDEQFF.

Turning to this clone: One junction end does not reproduce the germline sequence, and a read error may be involved. J is TRBJ2-7 and V is TRBV7-9; tentatively, D is TRBD2 (6 bases). This CDR3 has 13 residues. The germline CDR1 and CDR2 sequences are SEHNR and FQNEAQ (reference sequence). DNA for the CDR3: TGTGCCAGCAGCTTAGCGCGGGACTGGGGTCTGAACTTC. Translated: CASSLARDWGLNF.

The rearrangement joins TRBV5-1 to TRBJ2-3, with TRBD1 as a possible D gene (5 bases). Germline lookup yields CDR1 SGHRS and CDR2 YFSETQ. V gave up 4 bases and J gave up 0 bases, with 12 bases separating them. This CDR3 is built from 15 residues. The CDR3 region is CASSLGPTSTDTQYF. CDR3 sequence (DNA): TGCGCCAGCAGCCTGGGGCCGACTAGCACAGATACGCAGTATTTT.

The rearrangement joins TRBV6-5 to TRBJ2-2, with a possible D match to TRBD2 (5 bases). Trimming cost V 7 bases and J 5 bases, with 17 bases left between them. Germline V gene data show CDR1 as MNHEY and CDR2 as SVGAGI. The CDR3 covers 15 residues. The CDR3 DNA is TGTGCCAGCACTGCGGGTCCAATGGGGACCGGGGAGCTGTTTTTT. It specifies CASTAGPMGTGELFF.

The chain employs TRBV4-1 and TRBJ1-6; maybe TRBD1 (5 bases). The CDR3 spans 14 residues. The germline V and J ends were trimmed by 3 bases and 9 bases, with 12 bases remaining between them. Germline values: CDR1 MGHRA, CDR2 YSYEKL. The CDR3 DNA follows: TGCGCCAGCAGCCAGAACTCGAGGGGTTCACCCCTCCACTTT. Protein: CASSQNSRGSPLHF.

The CDR3 DNA reads as TGTGCCAGTAGTACCTCCTACGGGACGGAGGGTAATGAGCAGTTCTTC. Protein: CASSTSYGTEGNEQFF. This chain uses TRBV19 with TRBJ2-1, with D possibly matching TRBD2 (6 bases). This CDR3 has 16 residues. The germline gives CDR1 LNHDA, CDR2 SQIVND (reference sequence). V lost 4 bases, J lost 7 bases, and 20 bases lay in between.

Only one count was recorded for this clone. The V and J genes are TRBV11-2 and TRBJ1-1; D might be TRBD1 (5 bases). This CDR3 has 16 residues. CDR1 SGHAT and CDR2 FQNNGV come from the germline V gene. V lost 2 bases, J lost 3 bases, and 16 bases lay in between. The CDR3 DNA follows: TGTGCCAGCAGCTTATTCGTCCGGGGGGGTGACACTGAAGCTTTCTTT. Amino acids: CASSLFVRGGDTEAFF.

The chain uses TRBV29-1 and TRBJ2-7, with D tentatively TRBD1 (6 bases). The CDR3 is 13 amino acids. The V gene's germline CDR1 is SQVTM and CDR2 ANQGSEA. V lost 2 bases, J lost 5 bases, and 13 bases lay in between. This chain's CDR3 is CSVEYQGRHEQYF. CDR3 coding DNA: TGCAGCGTTGAATATCAGGGGAGACACGAGCAGTACTTC.

The gene calls are TRBV7-9 and TRBJ2-1; D might be TRBD1 or TRBD2, each matching 5 bases. The CDR3 contains 13 residues. The V end lost 3 bases, the J end lost 10 bases, and 13 bases lay between the germline ends. The germline V gene has CDR1 SEHNR and CDR2 FQNEAQ (reference sequence). The CDR3 coding sequence is TGTGCCAGCAGCTTGGGGCAGGGAGCGGAGCAGTTCTTC. Protein: CASSLGQGAEQFF.

A word on this clone: The sample holds other DNA sequences that translate to the same CDR3. CDR3 sequence: CASSPGSGTEAFF. The CDR3 DNA reads TGTGCCAGCAGCCCCGGGTCGGGCACTGAAGCTTTCTTT. The V gene is TRBV9, the J gene TRBJ1-1, with D unclear. Germline CDR1 and CDR2: SGDLS and YYNGEE. This CDR3 comprises 13 residues. V lost 4 bases to trimming and J lost 4 bases, with 11 bases between them.

The chain combines TRBV4-1 with TRBJ2-5; 14 bases are a match to TRBD2. The CDR3 totals 15 residues. Trimming took 4 bases from V and 5 from J; bases not matched to a gene: 3. Germline V gives CDR1 MGHRA, CDR2 YSYEKL. In nucleotides, the CDR3 is TGCGCCAGCAGCCTCAGACTAGCGGGAGGGGAGACCCAGTACTTC. Protein: CASSLRLAGGETQYF.

This clone was seen just once. The CDR3 sequence: CASSLAPAGNTIYF. CDR3 in DNA: TGTGCCAGCAGTTTGGCGCCAGCTGGAAACACCATATATTTT. The chain couples TRBV6-6 to TRBJ1-3; D remains ambiguous. CDR1 is MNHNY and CDR2 is SVGAGI in the germline V gene (reference sequence). Trimming stripped 4 bases from V and 2 bases from J, with 9 bases between. The CDR3 contains 14 residues.

The chain recombines TRBV19 with TRBJ2-7, with D unclear. V lost 7 bases and J lost 0, with 13 bases in between. Germline V CDR1 and CDR2: LNHDA, SQIVND (reference sequence). The CDR3 spans 14 residues. CDR3 protein: CASKGWKDSYEQYF. CDR3 in DNA: TGTGCCAGTAAAGGATGGAAAGACTCCTACGAGCAGTACTTC.

The genes are TRBV19 and TRBJ2-3; the match to TRBD1 covers 9 bases. The CDR3 loop spans 16 amino acids. J was trimmed by 3 bases and V by 4 bases; bases with no gene match: 8. Per germline, CDR1 LNHDA and CDR2 SQIVND (reference sequence). The CDR3 region has the DNA TGTGCCAGTAGTAGTCGAGGGACAGGGCTAACAGATACGCAGTATTTT. Translated, it gives CASSSRGTGLTDTQYF.